The 8 T cell receptor beta chains below all came from one sample that was sequenced in a study of T cells in Graves' hyperthyroidism and ophthalmopathy. RNA transcripts yielded amplified TCR beta CDR3 regions. The HTBI set primed first-round TCR CDR3 RT-PCR. TCRdb reprocessed the multiplex PCR reads via MiXCR and lists one record per CDR3 protein. The sample includes around 290,000 distinct CDR3 sequences, 10% to 15% of them seen just once. The specimen was blood. Receptor source: a woman in her 30s with Graves' hyperthyroidism that later progressed to Graves' ophthalmopathy.

This clonotype was recorded many times. V gene TRBV7-9 combines with J gene TRBJ2-3, with a possible D match to TRBD2 (6 bases). The CDR3 sequence is 17 residues long. Germline V gene data show CDR1 as SEHNR and CDR2 as FQNEAQ (reference sequence). Trimming left V 0 bases short and J 0 bases short, with 13 bases between. The CDR3 DNA reads as TGTGCCAGCAGCTTAGCGCGGGGAGCGGAAAGCACAGATACGCAGTATTTT. Its translation is CASSLARGAESTDTQYF.

This clonotype came up many times. The chain is built from TRBV6-2 or TRBV6-3 and TRBJ2-2, with 7 positions matching TRBD2. There are 14 residues in the CDR3. The germline gives CDR1 MNHEY, CDR2 SVGEGT. Losses at the gene ends were 5 bases for V and 7 bases for J; bases not matched to a gene: 7. CDR3 coding DNA: TGTGCCAGCAGTAGGGCGGGAGAGAACGGGGAGCTGTTTTTT. Translation: CASSRAGENGELFF.

This clonotype has at least ten counts. CDR3 region: CASSFEPGGMAFF. DNA for the CDR3: TGCGCCAGCAGCTTTGAGCCAGGGGGCATGGCTTTCTTT. The V gene is TRBV5-1, the J gene TRBJ1-1; 8 bases map to TRBD1. The V segment lost 2 bases and the J segment 11 bases; nucleotides outside the gene matches: 8. CDR1 is SGHRS and CDR2 is YFSETQ in the germline V gene. The CDR3 runs 13 residues.

This clonotype was counted many times. The chain recombines TRBV4-3 with TRBJ1-5, with D tentatively TRBD1 (6 bases). The CDR3 runs to 15 residues. CDR1 and CDR2 from the germline V gene are LGHNA and YSLEER. Trimming left V 0 bases short and J 6 bases short, with 12 bases between. CDR3 DNA: TGCGCCAGCAGCCAAGATCTGGGGGGCGGTCAGCCCCAGCATTTT. It translates to CASSQDLGGGQPQHF.

The chain combines TRBV5-1 with TRBJ2-7; 12 bases line up with TRBD1. V was clipped by 4 bases and J by 5 bases; unmatched bases: 4. The CDR3 covers 14 residues. Germline V gene data show CDR1 as SGHRS and CDR2 as YFSETQ. In DNA, the CDR3 is TGCGCCAGCAGCCCCGGGACAGGGGGCGACGAGCAGTACTTC. Translated: CASSPGTGGDEQYF.

This clonotype was seen only a few times. V is TRBV6-2 or TRBV6-3 and J is TRBJ2-7, with 8 bases matching TRBD1. Germline V gene sequence: CDR1 MNHEY, CDR2 SVGEGT. The V segment lost 6 bases and the J segment 2 bases; nucleotides outside the gene matches: 12. The CDR3 totals 16 residues. The CDR3 nucleotides read TGTGCCAGCAGACACAGACAGGGGCCAAACCCCTACGAGCAGTACTTC. This encodes CASRHRQGPNPYEQYF.

The chain is built from TRBV4-3 and TRBJ2-1; TRBD2 matches at 8 bases. CDR3 size: 14 residues. V shed 0 bases and J 13 bases; nucleotides not matched to a gene: 8. The germline CDR1 and CDR2 sequences are LGHNA and YSLEER. In nucleotides, the CDR3 is TGCGCCAGCAGCCAAGATCATATTGGGACTAGACAGTTCTTC. It codes for CASSQDHIGTRQFF.

In this sample, this clonotype turned up a few times. Just one base apart from a much larger clone, this may be a read error. The CDR3 here is CASGHGTEAFF. The CDR3 DNA sequence: TGTGCCAGCGGCCACGGCACTGAAGCTTTCTTT. The chain is built from TRBV6-1 and TRBJ1-1; the D is unclear. CDR1 and CDR2 from the germline V gene are MNHNS and SASEGT. V was shortened by 8 bases and J by 4 bases, with 8 bases between the two germline ends. The CDR3 has 11 amino acids.